A selection of T cell receptor beta chains follows, all from one sample in a study of response to subunit inactivated influenza vaccine. MiXCR, applied by TCRdb to the RT-PCR reads, yields one record per CDR3 protein. This sample has under 500,000 distinct CDR3 sequences, with about a tenth found just once. Specimen: PBMCs from blood, collected roughly 48 days after vaccination. These TCRs come from a man aged 45 to 65 who received an inactivated influenza vaccine. Each CDR3 is given with its conserved first and last residue. Fields, in order: V gene, clone size, J gene, D gene, CDR3 DNA, CDR3 protein. A D gene is named only where the DNA matches it firmly. Some rows mark clone size as missing; the rest say once, few, many or name a class of expanded clone.

TRBV6-5	few	TRBJ2-1	-	TGTGCCAGCAGTTACTCCGACAGACCGAATGAGCAGTTCTTC	CASSYSDRPNEQFF
TRBV12-3/TRBV12-4	many	TRBJ2-2	TRBD1	TGTGCCAGCAGTTTCGGAGGGGGGACAGGGTCCACCGGGGAGCTGTTTTTT	CASSFGGGTGSTGELFF
TRBV7-2	-	TRBJ2-7	TRBD2	TGTGCCAGCAGCGTTGCTAGCGGGCCCCGCTACGAGCAGTACTTC	CASSVASGPRYEQYF
TRBV29-1	many	TRBJ2-7	TRBD1	TGCAGCGTGGCCGGGACAGGGGCCTACGAGCAGTACTTC	CSVAGTGAYEQYF
TRBV4-2	-	TRBJ2-5	-	TGTGCCAGCAGCCAAGATCGACGCCAAGAGACCCAGTACTTC	CASSQDRRQETQYF
TRBV9	-	TRBJ2-2	-	TGTGCCAGCAGCGCCCAAAACACCGGGGAGCTGTTTTTT	CASSAQNTGELFF
TRBV4-3	-	TRBJ2-5	TRBD1	TGCGCCAGCAGCCAAGAGTCAGTGGACAGGCAAGAGACCCAGTACTTC	CASSQESVDRQETQYF
TRBV6-2/TRBV6-3	few	TRBJ2-1	TRBD2	TGTGCCAGCAGGGGGGGACTAGCGGTTTACAATGAGCAGTTCTTC	CASRGGLAVYNEQFF
TRBV6-1	many	TRBJ1-5	TRBD1	TGTGCCAGCAGGGGGCTGACAGGGGATAATCAGCCCCAGCATTTT	CASRGLTGDNQPQHF
TRBV4-1	few	TRBJ2-2	-	TGCGCCAGCAGCCACCTAGGGAAAGGGGCGAACACCGGGGAGCTGTTTTTT	CASSHLGKGANTGELFF
TRBV10-3	-	TRBJ1-6	-	TGTGCCATCAGTGAGTCTCCGGCAGGGAGCTCCTATAATTCACCCCTCCACTTT	CAISESPAGSSYNSPLHF
TRBV7-2	-	TRBJ2-5	TRBD2	TGTGCCAGCAGCTGGAGGACTAGCGAGACCCAGTACTTC	CASSWRTSETQYF
TRBV25-1	-	TRBJ2-1	TRBD2	TGTGCCAGCAGTGCACTTAGCGGGAGGGCCTTCAGCTCCTACAATGAGCAGTTCTTC	CASSALSGRAFSSYNEQFF
TRBV4-3	many	TRBJ1-1	-	TGCGCCAGCAGCCCATCCGAGACTGGTCCGGCTTTCTTT	CASSPSETGPAFF
TRBV7-2	many	TRBJ2-1	-	TGTGCCAGCAGTGAAGAGAATGAGCAGTTCTTC	CASSEENEQFF
TRBV29-1	few	TRBJ1-1	TRBD1	TGCAGCGTCGAACAGGGGGGCGCGGGAGCTTTCTTT	CSVEQGGAGAFF
TRBV29-1	many	TRBJ2-1	TRBD1	TGCAGCGTCGGGACAGGGGGCTCCTACAATGAGCAGTTCTTC	CSVGTGGSYNEQFF
TRBV7-2	few	TRBJ2-1	TRBD2	TGTGCCAGCAGGGGCGGGACTAGCTTCAATGAGCAGTTCTTC	CASRGGTSFNEQFF
TRBV29-1	many	TRBJ2-1	-	TGCAGCGTTGAAGATCTGGGCCAACGCTCCTACAATGAGCAGTTCTTC	CSVEDLGQRSYNEQFF
TRBV6-1	few	TRBJ2-5	TRBD1	TGTGCCAGCAGGGGGGACAGGGGAAACCAAGAGACCCAGTACTTC	CASRGDRGNQETQYF
TRBV9	many	TRBJ2-1	-	TGTGCCAGCAGCGTAGCGGGGAGCAATGAGCAGTTCTTC	CASSVAGSNEQFF
TRBV4-3	-	TRBJ2-7	-	TGCGCCAGCAGCCATGATGGGCGGGACGGGTCCTACGAGCAGTACTTC	CASSHDGRDGSYEQYF
TRBV7-9	-	TRBJ1-1	-	TGTGCCAGCAGCTCCCTCGGGGGTTCTGAAGCTTTCTTT	CASSSLGGSEAFF
TRBV10-3	-	TRBJ1-6	-	TGTGCCATCAGTGACTATAATTCACCCCTCCACTTT	CAISDYNSPLHF
TRBV3-1	-	TRBJ2-1	-	TGTGCCAGCAGCCAAGCCAGCAATGAGCAGTTCTTC	CASSQASNEQFF
TRBV18	many	TRBJ1-2	TRBD1	TGTGCCAGCTCACCCGACAGGGTTGGATATGGCTACACCTTC	CASSPDRVGYGYTF
TRBV12-3/TRBV12-4	many	TRBJ1-5	TRBD1	TGTGCCAGCAGATGGGGACAGGGGGCTGATCAGCCCCAGCATTTT	CASRWGQGADQPQHF
TRBV5-6	-	TRBJ2-3	TRBD1	TGTGCCAGCAGCTTGCTTGGGACAGGCCGAGATACGCAGTATTTT	CASSLLGTGRDTQYF